Sequencing of this TCR beta chain was carried out in a study of blood T cell repertoires in COVID-19. Study in general: COVID-19 samples, acute and convalescent, were from the United States, Italy and Spain. Sources were T cells, B-cell-depleted T cells, or PBMCs; the material itself was cDNA or gDNA.

Germline V gene sequence: CDR1 LGHNT, CDR2 FRNRAP. The CDR3 consists of 14 residues. V lost 6 bases, J lost 2 bases, and 5 bases stayed unmatched. Source study methods: Counts of nucleated cells, estimated from reference gene primer amplification, were obtained. The table came from immunoSEQ multiplex PCR; TCRdb's copy has only in-frame clones and leaves some out. From that table come the V and J calls and clone size; the DNA was used to work out D and trimming. This table has around 140,000 clones, 89% appearing once. The source is a human donor in a cohort sampled during active COVID-19. Sequencing was carried out using peripheral blood. This chain connects TRBV12-5 to TRBJ2-3, with 7 bases matching TRBD1. This CDR3 is CASGQQGFTDTQYF. The CDR3 DNA reads as TGTGCTAGTGGCCAACAGGGGTTCACAGATACGCAGTATTTT.